This T cell receptor (beta chain) stems from a study of T cell clonality in common variable immunodeficiency. Germline V gives CDR1 DFQATT, CDR2 SNEGSKA (reference sequence). Between the trimmed V and J ends, which lost 3 bases and 6 bases, there was a span of 15 bases. The CDR3 sequence is 14 residues long. Produced via immunoSEQ multiplex PCR; TCRdb's table is partial and in-frame only. Singletons are absent from the sample, which has 30,000 to 40,000 clones. This clone was observed many times. From the germline J gene comes the end of the CDR3, since the read stops 3 residues before it. The V gene is TRBV20-1, the J gene TRBJ2-1; tentative D call: TRBD2 (5 bases). This TCR came from a person between 18 and 75 years old in good health. Sequenced material: peripheral blood mononuclear cells. The sequenced CDR3 bases are TGCAGTGCTAGGGCCCCGGGGTTTTCCAATGAG. It yields the protein CSARAPGFSNE. The entire CDR3 sequence reads CSARAPGFSNEQFF.